What follows are 3 T cell receptor beta chains derived from one specimen sequenced in a study of blood T cell repertoires in COVID-19. TCRdb keeps only in-frame clones here, not all; method: immunoSEQ multiplex PCR. The data hold about 74,000 clones, with roughly 79% observed a single time. Sequencing used peripheral blood. Receptors originate from a man between 65 and 79 years old with acute or convalescent COVID-19.

This chain uses TRBV28 with TRBJ1-5; D is ambiguous. Germline values: CDR1 MDHEN, CDR2 SYDVKM. The CDR3 covers 14 residues. Trimming pared 5 bases from V and 1 base from J, leaving 9 bases between. CDR3 nucleotide sequence: TGTGCCAGCAGTCCTCTTTTCAGCAATCAGCCCCAGCATTTT. Its protein product is CASSPLFSNQPQHF.

V gene TRBV24-1 combines with J gene TRBJ2-5; maybe TRBD1 (5 bases). Looked up from germline, CDR1 is KGHDR and CDR2 is SFDVKD. The CDR3 contains 13 residues. Trimming stripped 8 bases from V and 4 bases from J, with 13 bases between. CDR3 residues: CATKRGPGETQYF. The CDR3 DNA follows: TGTGCCACCAAAAGGGGTCCGGGAGAGACCCAGTACTTC.

The gene calls are TRBV15 and TRBJ2-2; D is possibly TRBD2 (6 bases). CDR1 is LNHNV, CDR2 YYDKDF, per germline (reference sequence). Trimming stripped 5 bases from V and 5 bases from J, with 15 bases between. The CDR3 loop spans 15 amino acids. CDR3 residues: CATSGDSQRTGELFF. DNA of the CDR3: TGTGCCACCAGCGGGGACTCCCAGCGGACCGGGGAGCTGTTTTTT.